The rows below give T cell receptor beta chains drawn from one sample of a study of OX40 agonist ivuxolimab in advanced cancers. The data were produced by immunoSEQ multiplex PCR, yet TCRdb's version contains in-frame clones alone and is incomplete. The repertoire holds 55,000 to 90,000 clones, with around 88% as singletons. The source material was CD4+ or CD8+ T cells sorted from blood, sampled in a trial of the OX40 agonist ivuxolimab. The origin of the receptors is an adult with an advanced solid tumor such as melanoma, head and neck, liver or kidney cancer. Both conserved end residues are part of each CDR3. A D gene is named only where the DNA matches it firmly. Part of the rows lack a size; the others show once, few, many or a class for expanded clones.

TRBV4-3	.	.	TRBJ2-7	TGCGCCAGCAGCCAAGAATCGGGGCAGTACTTC	CASSQESGQYF
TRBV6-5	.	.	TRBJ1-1	TGTGCCAGCAGTTACGGCCAGTACACTGAAGCTTTCTTT	CASSYGQYTEAFF
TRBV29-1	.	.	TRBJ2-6	TGCAGCGTGGGTCCCTCGGGCTCTGGGGCCAACGTCCTGACTTTC	CSVGPSGSGANVLTF
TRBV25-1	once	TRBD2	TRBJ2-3	TGTGCCAGCAGTGTAGCGGGAGTAAGCGATACGCAGTATTTT	CASSVAGVSDTQYF
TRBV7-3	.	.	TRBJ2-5	TGTGCCAGCAGCTTAACTTTTTACGAGACCCAGTACTTC	CASSLTFYETQYF
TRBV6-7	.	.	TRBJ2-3	TGTGCCAGCAGTTACTCTCTATGCACAGATACGCAGTATTTT	CASSYSLCTDTQYF
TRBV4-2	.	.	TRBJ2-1	TGTGCCAGCAGCCAAGACCCCAACCCCAGGTCATCCCACAATGAGCAGTTCTTC	CASSQDPNPRSSHNEQFF
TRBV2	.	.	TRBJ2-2	TGTGCCAGCAGCCGGACCAGGGTGGGGAACACCGGGGAGCTGTTTTTT	CASSRTRVGNTGELFF
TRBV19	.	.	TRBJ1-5	TGTGCCAGTAGTATAGAATCAGGGACCAGCCGTCAGCCCCAGCATTTT	CASSIESGTSRQPQHF
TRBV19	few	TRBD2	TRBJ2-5	TGTGCCAGTAGTATTGGCGGGGGGCATTACCAAGAGACCCAGTACTTC	CASSIGGGHYQETQYF
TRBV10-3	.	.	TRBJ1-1	TGTGCCATCAGTGTTGGGACTTATATGAACACTGAAGCTTTCTTT	CAISVGTYMNTEAFF
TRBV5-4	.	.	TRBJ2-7	TGTGCCAGCAGCTTGGATCTCGGGGTGGGGACATACGAGCAGTACTTC	CASSLDLGVGTYEQYF
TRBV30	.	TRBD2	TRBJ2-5	TGTGCCTGGGCGGGGGGGGAGACCCAGTACTTC	CAWAGGETQYF
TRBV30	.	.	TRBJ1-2	TGTGCCTGGAGTGTATCGGAGAACTATGGCTACACCTTC	CAWSVSENYGYTF
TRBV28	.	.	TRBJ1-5	TGTGCCAGCAGTTTACTCGTGGGGGGCGGGAATCAGCCCCAGCATTTT	CASSLLVGGGNQPQHF